Below, one T cell receptor beta chain is given with its context. Its antigen is unknown. Cycle 7 day 1, cycle 4 day 1, and baseline were the timepoints at which blood was sampled. V gave up 1 base and J gave up 8 bases, with 16 bases separating them. This CDR3 has 15 residues. Germline CDR1 reads SGHRS; CDR2 reads YFSETQ. The data stem from a study of OX40 agonist ivuxolimab in advanced cancers. Across the whole study: Subjects had a mean age of about 60 years, with a range of 23 to 79; approximately 83% were male.

Method: immunoSEQ multiplex PCR; TCRdb's copy keeps in-frame clones and lacks some. The data show 40,000 to 50,000 clones, 75% to 95% seen once. The study, taken as a whole, reports: The average count of expanded clones was higher among CD8+ T cells than among CD4+. Some nonresponders likewise displayed low normalized T-cell clonal expansion.

This specimen consisted of CD4+ or CD8+ T cells sorted from blood, obtained in a trial of the OX40 agonist ivuxolimab. The chain carries TRBV5-1 and TRBJ2-1; TRBD2 might be the D (6 bases). The receptor's source is an adult with an advanced solid tumor such as melanoma, head and neck, liver or kidney cancer. CDR3 DNA sequence: TGCGCCAGCAGCTTGAGACTAGGTGGGTTCCATGAGCAGTTCTTC. It encodes CASSLRLGGFHEQFF.